This TCR beta chain was obtained from a study of shared clonotypes between healthy human individuals. Whole-study results and caveats: An effect of sequencing depth on clonotype sharing among donors was expected.

It was on ten immunoSEQ deep assay plates that unsorted PBMC DNA was sequenced. As processed by the authors: Junction-only immunoSEQ sequences carried no quality scores, so filtering differed. Sequencing used immunoSEQ multiplex PCR; TCRdb keeps in-frame clones, though not all of them. That table furnishes V, J and clone size, whereas the DNA furnished D and trimming. This sample has 450,000 to 500,000 clones, with 76% found just once. With respect to this clone: Antigen: not known. One end of the junction is discordant with germline, which a read error may explain.

CDR1 LNHDA and CDR2 SQIVND come from the germline V gene (reference sequence). The CDR3 runs 15 residues. The material sequenced was PBMCs. This receptor was obtained from a woman aged 40 to 50 in good health. Some clones in this sample may be carry-over from other donors' samples. This sequence joins TRBV19 and TRBJ2-1; possible D gene TRBD1, 6 bases. CDR3 loop: CASRPQAGARASWVF. The CDR3 DNA sequence: TGTGCCAGTCGACCCCAGGCAGGGGCGAGGGCTAGCTGGGTCTTC.